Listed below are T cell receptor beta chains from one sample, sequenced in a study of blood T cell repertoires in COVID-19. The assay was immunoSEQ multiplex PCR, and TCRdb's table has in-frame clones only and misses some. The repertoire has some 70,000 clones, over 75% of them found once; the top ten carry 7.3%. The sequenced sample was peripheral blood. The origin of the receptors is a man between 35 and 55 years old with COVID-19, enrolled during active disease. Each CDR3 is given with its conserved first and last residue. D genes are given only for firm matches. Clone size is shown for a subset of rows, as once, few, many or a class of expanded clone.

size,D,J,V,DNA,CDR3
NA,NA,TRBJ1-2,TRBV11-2,TGTGCCAGCAGCCAGCAGGGCAGCCTCTATGGCTACACCTTC,CASSQQGSLYGYTF
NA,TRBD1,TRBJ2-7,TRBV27,TGTGCCAGCAGGCGTGAGGGGGCTGCGGGCTACGAGCAGTACTTC,CASRREGAAGYEQYF
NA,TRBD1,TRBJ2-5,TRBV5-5,TGTGCCAGCAGCTTGACCGGCTCAGGGGGCGAGACCCAGTACTTC,CASSLTGSGGETQYF
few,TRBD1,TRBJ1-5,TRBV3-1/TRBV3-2,TGTGCCAGCAGCCGTGGGACAGGCGGCAATCAGCCCCAGCATTTT,CASSRGTGGNQPQHF
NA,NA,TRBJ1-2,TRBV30,TGTGCCTGGGAAACAGGGCTAATCAACTATGGCTACACCTTC,CAWETGLINYGYTF
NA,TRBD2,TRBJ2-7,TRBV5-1,TGCGCCAGCAGCCCGAGGACTAGCGGGGGGGCCGTCAGCGAGCAGTACTTC,CASSPRTSGGAVSEQYF
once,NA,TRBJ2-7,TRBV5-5,TGTGCCAGCAGCTGGGGCGGGGTCGGCGAGCAGTACTTC,CASSWGGVGEQYF
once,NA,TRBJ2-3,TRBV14,TGTGCCAGCAGCCCCCCGGAAGCGGATACGCAGTATTTT,CASSPPEADTQYF
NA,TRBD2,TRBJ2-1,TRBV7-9,TGTGCCAGCAGCTTAGCTAGCGGGGGCCCCTATGAGCAGTTCTTC,CASSLASGGPYEQFF
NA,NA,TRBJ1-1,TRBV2,TGTGCCAGCAGTGAAAACACGCCTGAAGCTTTCTTT,CASSENTPEAFF
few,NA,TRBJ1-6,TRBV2,TGTGCCAGCACTCCCGGGGATTCACCCCTCCACTTT,CASTPGDSPLHF
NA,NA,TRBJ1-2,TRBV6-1,TGTGCCAGCAGTGAAGCGGCCTTCGCCTATGGCTACACCTTC,CASSEAAFAYGYTF
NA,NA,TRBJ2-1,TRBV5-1,TGCGCCAGCAGCTTGGAGCCGGGTCAGGGATCAAACAATGAGCAGTTCTTC,CASSLEPGQGSNNEQFF
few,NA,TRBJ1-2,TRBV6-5,TGTGCCAGCACCACCGGGGGGCGTAAGGGCTACACCTTC,CASTTGGRKGYTF
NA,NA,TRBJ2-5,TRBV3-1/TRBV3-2,TGTGCCAGCAGCCAACAAGGGGGTATAGGTGAGACCCAGTACTTC,CASSQQGGIGETQYF
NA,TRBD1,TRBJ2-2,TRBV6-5,TGTGCCAGCAGTAGACAGGGGGGTTACACCGGGGAGCTGTTTTTT,CASSRQGGYTGELFF
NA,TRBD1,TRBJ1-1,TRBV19,TGTGCCAGTGGGGGGGGCGACAGGGGCACTGAAGCTTTCTTT,CASGGGDRGTEAFF
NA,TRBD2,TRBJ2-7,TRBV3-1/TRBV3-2,TGTGCCAGCAGCCGCTACGGGGTAGCGGGGGCAAACTTTGGCGAGCAGTACTTC,CASSRYGVAGANFGEQYF
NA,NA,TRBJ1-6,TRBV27,TGTGCCAGCAGTCTGGCGGGGGGACCCCTCCACTTT,CASSLAGGPLHF
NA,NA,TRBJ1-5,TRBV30,TGTGCCTGGACGTCCAAAGGGGGTGGATTTAGCAATCAGCCCCAGCATTTT,CAWTSKGGGFSNQPQHF
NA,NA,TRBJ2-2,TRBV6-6,TGTGCCAGCAGGGGTACAGGGCAGGGCGGGGAGCTGTTTTTT,CASRGTGQGGELFF
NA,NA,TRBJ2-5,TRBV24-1,TGTGCCACCTCGGGGACATACCAAGAGACCCAGTACTTC,CATSGTYQETQYF
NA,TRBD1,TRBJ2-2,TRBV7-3,TGTGCCAGCAGCTTCGCGGGACAGGCGAACACCGGGGAGCTGTTTTTT,CASSFAGQANTGELFF
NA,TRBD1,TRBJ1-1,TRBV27,TGTGCCAGCAGCTTATCGGACAGGGGGCCCACTGAAGCTTTCTTT,CASSLSDRGPTEAFF
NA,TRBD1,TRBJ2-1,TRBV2,TGTGCCAGCGCCCAGGACAGGGCCTACAATGAGCAGTTCTTC,CASAQDRAYNEQFF
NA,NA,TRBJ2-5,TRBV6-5,TGTGCCAGCCGAGAGGAGGGAATAAGAGAGACCCAGTACTTC,CASREEGIRETQYF
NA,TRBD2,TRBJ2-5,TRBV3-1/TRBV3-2,TGTGCCAGCAGCCCTTATGCGGGGGGGGGATATCCCTCCGGTGAGGCCCAGTACTTC,CASSPYAGGGYPSGEAQYF
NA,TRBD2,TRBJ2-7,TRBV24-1,TGTGCCACCCCCCCCCGGGGGGGCTCCTACGAGCAGTACTTC,CATPPRGGSYEQYF
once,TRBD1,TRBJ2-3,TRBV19,TGTGCCAGTAGTATTGTTCCGGGACAGGGGTCAGATACGCAGTATTTT,CASSIVPGQGSDTQYF
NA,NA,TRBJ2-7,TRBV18,TGTGCCAGCTCACGCGATATGACAGAATACGAGCAGTACTTC,CASSRDMTEYEQYF
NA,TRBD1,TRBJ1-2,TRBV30,TGTGCCTGGACCCGGACAGGGGACAACTATGGCTACACCTTC,CAWTRTGDNYGYTF
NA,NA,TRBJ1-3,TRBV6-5,TGTGCCAGCAAGCGGGAATACGGCAGAAACACCATATATTTT,CASKREYGRNTIYF